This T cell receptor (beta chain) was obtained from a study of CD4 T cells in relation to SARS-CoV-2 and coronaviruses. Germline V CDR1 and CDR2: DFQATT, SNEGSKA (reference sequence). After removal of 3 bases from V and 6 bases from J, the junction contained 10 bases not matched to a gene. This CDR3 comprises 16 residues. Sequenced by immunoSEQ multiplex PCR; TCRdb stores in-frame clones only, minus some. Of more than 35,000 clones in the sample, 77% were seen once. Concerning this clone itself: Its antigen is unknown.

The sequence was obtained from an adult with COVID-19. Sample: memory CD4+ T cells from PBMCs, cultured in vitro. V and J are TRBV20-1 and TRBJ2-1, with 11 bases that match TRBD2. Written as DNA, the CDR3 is TGCAGTGCTAGTGCGCCGGGACTAGCGGCCTCCAATGAGCAGTTCTTC. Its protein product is CSASAPGLAASNEQFF.